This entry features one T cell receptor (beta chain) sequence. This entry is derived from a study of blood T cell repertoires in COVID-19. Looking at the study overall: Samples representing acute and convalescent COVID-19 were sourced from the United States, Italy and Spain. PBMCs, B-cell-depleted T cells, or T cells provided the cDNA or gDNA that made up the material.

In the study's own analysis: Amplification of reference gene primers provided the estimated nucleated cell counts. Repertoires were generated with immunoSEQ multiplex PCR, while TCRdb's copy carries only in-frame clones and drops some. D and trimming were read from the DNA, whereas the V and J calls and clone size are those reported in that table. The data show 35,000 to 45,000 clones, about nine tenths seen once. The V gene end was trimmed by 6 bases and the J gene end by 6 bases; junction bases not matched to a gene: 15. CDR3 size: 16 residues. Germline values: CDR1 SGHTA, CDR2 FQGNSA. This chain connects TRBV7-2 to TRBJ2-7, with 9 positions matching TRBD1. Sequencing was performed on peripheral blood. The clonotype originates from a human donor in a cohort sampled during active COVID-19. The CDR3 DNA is TGTGCCAGCAGTCATCTCACAGGGACAGGGAATGGCGAGCAGTACTTC. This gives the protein CASSHLTGTGNGEQYF.